The sequence of this T cell receptor beta chain was determined in a study of blood T cell repertoires in COVID-19. Original methodology: It was from reference gene primer amplification that nucleated cell counts were estimated. Using immunoSEQ multiplex PCR, the repertoire was profiled, and TCRdb retains in-frame clones only, with some absent. That table furnishes V, J and clone size, whereas the DNA furnished D and trimming. The sample carries some 350,000 clones, approximately 87% recorded once. This TCR was sampled from a woman aged 25-40 years who had recovered from COVID-19. The sample consisted of PBMCs or T cells enriched from blood (not recorded which).

The CDR3 region is CASSYVRDSPPDTQYF. The CDR3 nucleotides read TGTGCCAGCAGTTACGTCCGGGACAGCCCTCCAGATACGCAGTATTTT. The rearrangement uses TRBV6-2 or TRBV6-3 and TRBJ2-3, with 7 bases aligning to TRBD1. The CDR3 length is 16 residues. J gave up 4 bases and V 2 bases, and 9 bases lay outside the gene matches. Germline CDR1 is MNHEY and CDR2 is SVGEGT.